The source of this T cell receptor beta chain is a study of radiotherapy plus CTLA-4 blockade in lung cancer. TCRdb keeps only in-frame clones here, not all; method: immunoSEQ multiplex PCR. This table has more than 95,000 clones, about four fifths appearing once. Study outcomes and limitations: Radiotherapy plus ipilimumab was followed by expansion in blood of tumor-derived TCR clones. Early clonal dynamics of blood T cells, together with interferon-beta, were reported as the best response predictor.

About this clone: Its antigen is not known.

CDR3 length equals 17 residues. Germline CDR1 and CDR2: SGHNT and YYREEE (reference sequence). V dropped 2 bases and J dropped 1 base, with 18 bases sitting between them. Focal radiation and CTLA-4 blockade (ipilimumab) were tested in chemo-refractory metastatic non-small-cell lung cancer patients. The J gene is TRBJ2-5, the V gene TRBV5-4; a weak D match, TRBD2 (6 bases). This specimen was peripheral blood, taken from a patient treated with radiotherapy plus ipilimumab. The sequence was obtained from a human donor with non-small cell lung cancer who had a partial response to radiotherapy plus ipilimumab. Some clones in this sample may be carry-over from other donors' samples. CDR3 protein: CASSFLGGAGTQETQYF. For the CDR3, the DNA is TGTGCCAGCAGCTTCTTAGGAGGGGCAGGAACCCAAGAGACCCAGTACTTC.